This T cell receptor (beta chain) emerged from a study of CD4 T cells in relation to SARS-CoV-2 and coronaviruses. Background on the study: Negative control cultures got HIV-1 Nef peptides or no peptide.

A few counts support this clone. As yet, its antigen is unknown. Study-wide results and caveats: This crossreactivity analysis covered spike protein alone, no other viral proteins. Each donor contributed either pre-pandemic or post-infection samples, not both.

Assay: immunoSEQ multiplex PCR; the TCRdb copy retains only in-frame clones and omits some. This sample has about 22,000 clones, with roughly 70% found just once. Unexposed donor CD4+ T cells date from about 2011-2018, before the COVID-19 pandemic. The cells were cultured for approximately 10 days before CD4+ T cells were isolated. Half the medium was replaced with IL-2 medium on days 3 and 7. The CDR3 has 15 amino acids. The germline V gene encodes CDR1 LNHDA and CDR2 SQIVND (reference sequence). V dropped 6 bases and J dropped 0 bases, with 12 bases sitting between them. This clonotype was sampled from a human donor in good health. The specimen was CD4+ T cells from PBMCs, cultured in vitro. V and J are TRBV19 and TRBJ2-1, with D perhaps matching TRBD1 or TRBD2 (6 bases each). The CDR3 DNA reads TGTGCCAGTAGGCGGGACAAGAGCTCCTACAATGAGCAGTTCTTC. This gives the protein CASRRDKSSYNEQFF.